The next 32 T cell receptor beta chains were all read from a single sample in a study of shared clonotypes between healthy human individuals. The assay was immunoSEQ multiplex PCR, and TCRdb's table has in-frame clones only and misses some. The table shows some 1,900,000 clones, with about 95% occurring only once. The naive CD8 fraction comprised CD45RO-negative cells positively selected for CCR7 and excluded terminally differentiated effector memory CD45RA+ cells. Sequencing was carried out using naive CD8+ T cells sorted from blood. These receptors all come from a young man in good health.

This clone came up once. The same CDR3 is also encoded by other DNA sequences in this sample. V and J are TRBV11-2 and TRBJ2-5; D is ambiguous. The CDR3 length is 13 residues. V gave up 1 base and J gave up 5 bases, with 8 bases separating them. CDR1 is SGHAT and CDR2 is FQNNGV in the germline V gene. The CDR3 DNA reads as TGTGCCAGCAGCTTAGTCCTGGGGGAGACCCAGTACTTC. Translated, it gives CASSLVLGETQYF. The full variable domain, completed using reference TRBV11-2 and TRBJ2-5, is EAGVAQSPRYKIIEKRQSVAFWCNPISGHATLYWYQQILGQGPKLLIQFQNNGVVDDSQLPKDRFSAERLKGVDSTLKIQPAKLEDSAVYLCASSLVLGETQYFGPGTRLLVL.

The rearrangement links TRBV5-8 to TRBJ2-7, with 9 bases fitting TRBD2. The germline V gene has CDR1 SGHTS and CDR2 YDEGEE. V shed 3 bases and J 5 bases; nucleotides not matched to a gene: 15. The CDR3 length is 17 residues. The DNA for the CDR3 is TGTGCCAGCAGCTCCTACGGAGACGGGACTAGCTTCGACGAGCAGTACTTC. Residues: CASSSYGDGTSFDEQYF.

V usage is TRBV4-1 and J usage is TRBJ1-6, with TRBD1 identical over 7 bases. The ends lost 2 bases at V and 7 bases at J; junction bases unmatched: 5. The germline CDR1 and CDR2 sequences are MGHRA and YSYEKL. The CDR3 length is 15 residues. The CDR3 DNA is TGCGCCAGCAGCCAATCGACAGGGCTAAATTCACCCCTCCACTTT. Protein: CASSQSTGLNSPLHF.

This clone appeared once. This CDR3 is CASSQVVGENTGELFF. The CDR3 nucleotides are TGCGCCAGCAGCCAAGTGGTCGGGGAGAACACCGGGGAGCTGTTTTTT. The gene calls are TRBV4-3 and TRBJ2-2; possible D gene TRBD2, 5 bases. The CDR3 covers 16 residues. Germline-derived CDR1 and CDR2 are LGHNA and YSLEER. Trimming left V 1 base short and J 1 base short, with 10 bases between.

This chain joins TRBV5-4 and TRBJ2-7, with 9 bases that match TRBD2. Germline V gene sequence: CDR1 SGHNT, CDR2 YYREEE (reference sequence). The CDR3 spans 15 residues. J was trimmed by 4 bases and V by 2 bases; bases with no gene match: 7. The CDR3 DNA follows: TGTGCCAGCAGCTTACCCGGGACTAGCTTTTACGAGCAGTACTTC. Amino acid sequence: CASSLPGTSFYEQYF.

To note about this clone: The identical CDR3 is also encoded by other nucleotide sequences in the sample. V and J are TRBV6-5 and TRBJ1-1; 7 bases line up with TRBD1. The V and J ends lost 0 bases and 3 bases, in that order; junction bases with no gene match: 1. Germline lookup yields CDR1 MNHEY and CDR2 SVGAGI. There are 14 residues in the CDR3. CDR3: CASSYSDRDTEAFF. CDR3 nucleotides: TGTGCCAGCAGTTACTCAGACAGGGACACTGAAGCTTTCTTT.

In nucleotides, the CDR3 is TGTGCCTGGACCGTAGGGACCACAGGGTTCCAGGAGACCCAGTACTTC. Encoded protein: CAWTVGTTGFQETQYF. The chain links TRBV30 to TRBJ2-5, with D possibly matching TRBD1 (6 bases). The V gene's germline CDR1 is GTSNPN and CDR2 SVGIG (reference sequence). The V and J ends lost 4 bases and 5 bases respectively, with 23 bases between them. This CDR3 contains 16 residues.

This chain connects TRBV29-1 to TRBJ1-1; 7 bases are a match to TRBD1. This CDR3 comprises 17 residues. CDR1 is SQVTM, CDR2 ANQGSEA, per germline. The trim removed 5 bases at V and 0 bases at J, leaving 15 bases unmatched. The CDR3 DNA follows: TGCAGCGTTCATCGCCGGGACAGCGTCCCACTGAACACTGAAGCTTTCTTT. This translates into CSVHRRDSVPLNTEAFF.

The chain recombines TRBV19 with TRBJ1-2; 9 nucleotides line up with TRBD1. Germline assignment: CDR1 LNHDA and CDR2 SQIVND (reference sequence). Unmatched junction bases numbered 3, after V lost 2 bases and J lost 8 bases. This CDR3 has 13 residues. The CDR3 loop is CASSIMDRGGYTF. The CDR3 nucleotides read TGTGCCAGTAGTATAATGGACAGGGGAGGCTACACCTTC.

V gene TRBV4-1 combines with J gene TRBJ1-2, with 8 nucleotides matching TRBD1. The germline CDR1 and CDR2 sequences are MGHRA and YSYEKL. V gave up 1 base and J gave up 6 bases; unmatched junction bases: 10. CDR3 length: 16 amino acids. CDR3 in DNA: TGCGCCAGCAGCCAAGCCCCGGACAGGGTCAAGGATGGCTACACCTTC. It codes for CASSQAPDRVKDGYTF.

The chain recombines TRBV30 with TRBJ2-1; no firm D call. Germline CDR1 and CDR2: GTSNPN and SVGIG (reference sequence). The CDR3 has 13 residues. Trimming pared 0 bases from V and 9 bases from J, leaving 12 bases between. CDR3: CAWSVHKWGEQFF. CDR3 coding DNA: TGTGCCTGGAGTGTACACAAGTGGGGTGAGCAGTTCTTC.

This clone was found once. The chain has TRBV6-1 and TRBJ2-7, with 10 bases fitting TRBD1. Germline-derived CDR1 and CDR2 are MNHNS and SASEGT. With V trimmed by 6 bases and J by 5 bases, 4 bases remained unmatched. The CDR3 is 13 residues long. The CDR3 bases are TGTGCCAGCAGCCTGACAGGGGGCCACGAGCAGTACTTC. This gives the protein CASSLTGGHEQYF.

The chain is built from TRBV29-1 and TRBJ2-1, with a possible D match to TRBD1 (5 bases). Trimming cost V 0 bases and J 6 bases, with 24 bases left between them. CDR3 length: 18 residues. Germline CDR1 reads SQVTM; CDR2 reads ANQGSEA. The CDR3 protein is CSVEDWGGKGIIGNEQFF. CDR3 DNA sequence: TGCAGCGTTGAAGATTGGGGTGGTAAGGGGATTATAGGCAATGAGCAGTTCTTC.

This chain connects TRBV7-8 to TRBJ1-4; D is undetermined. This CDR3 is built from 13 residues. CDR1 is SGHVS, CDR2 FQNEAQ, per germline. Trimming pared 8 bases from V and 4 bases from J, leaving 11 bases between. CDR3 region: CASGWRGNEKLFF. In DNA form, the CDR3 reads TGTGCCAGCGGTTGGCGGGGTAATGAAAAACTGTTTTTT. Together with reference TRBV7-8 and TRBJ1-4, the CDR3 gives the full variable domain: GAGVSQSPRYKVAKRGQDVALRCDPISGHVSLFWYQQALGQGPEFLTYFQNEAQLDKSGLPSDRFFAERPEGSVSTLKIQRTQQEDSAVYLCASGWRGNEKLFFGSGTQLSVL.

This sequence joins TRBV11-2 and TRBJ2-7, with 7 positions matching TRBD2. The CDR3 is 14 residues long. Germline CDR1 reads SGHAT; CDR2 reads FQNNGV. V dropped 4 bases and J dropped 0; count of bases not matched to a gene: 3. CDR3 region: CASSWGGSSYEQYF. The CDR3, as DNA: TGTGCCAGCAGCTGGGGCGGGAGCTCCTACGAGCAGTACTTC.

CDR3 sequence reads: CASTAEGYAEAFF. In nucleotides, the CDR3 is TGTGCCAGCACCGCTGAAGGCTACGCCGAAGCTTTCTTT. This chain connects TRBV5-4 to TRBJ1-1, with unresolved D. CDR3 length: 13 amino acids. Per the germline V gene, CDR1 is SGHNT and CDR2 is YYREEE (reference sequence). Between the trimmed V and J ends, which lost 6 bases and 8 bases, there was a span of 17 bases.

This chain connects TRBV5-4 to TRBJ2-5; 10 bases line up with TRBD2. With V trimmed by 3 bases and J by 5 bases, 7 bases remained unmatched. Germline V gene sequence: CDR1 SGHNT, CDR2 YYREEE (reference sequence). This CDR3 spans 15 amino acids. The CDR3, as DNA: TGTGCCAGCAGCTCTCTAGCGGGAGAAGCCGAGACCCAGTACTTC. As protein: CASSSLAGEAETQYF. The complete variable domain, with remaining parts taken from reference TRBV5-4 and TRBJ2-5, reads ETGVTQSPTHLIKTRGQQVTLRCSSQSGHNTVSWYQQALGQGPQFIFQYYREEENGRGNFPPRFSGLQFPNYSSELNVNALELDDSALYLCASSSLAGEAETQYFGPGTRLLVL.

The CDR3 sequence is CASSPLLGLAGRGDTQYF. The CDR3 nucleotides are TGTGCCAGCAGCCCACTCCTGGGACTAGCGGGACGGGGAGATACGCAGTATTTT. J is TRBJ2-3 and V is TRBV7-2; TRBD2 matches 13 bases. V lost 5 bases to trimming and J lost 5 bases; unmatched junction nucleotides: 13. Germline CDR1 reads SGHTA; CDR2 reads FQGNSA. The CDR3 is 18 residues long.

This clone is a singleton in its sample. The rearrangement joins TRBV7-9 to TRBJ2-3; unclear D gene. Trimming stripped 5 bases from V and 4 bases from J, with 13 bases between. The CDR3 extends over 14 amino acids. Germline CDR1 reads SEHNR; CDR2 reads FQNEAQ (reference sequence). DNA of the CDR3: TGTGCCAGCAGCGGAGTCTCTGGGGCAGATACGCAGTATTTT. Translated, it gives CASSGVSGADTQYF.

V gene TRBV6-1 combines with J gene TRBJ1-4, with 7 bases aligning to TRBD1. V trimming: 7 bases; J trimming: 7 bases; junction bases outside the gene matches: 3. Per germline, CDR1 MNHNS and CDR2 SASEGT. The CDR3 contains 12 residues. Here the CDR3 DNA reads TGTGCCAGCACACAGGGGACTGAAAAACTGTTTTTT. Its translation is CASTQGTEKLFF.

The chain is built from TRBV27 and TRBJ2-7; D gene ambiguous. The CDR3 runs 16 residues. The V end lost 2 bases, the J end lost 0 bases, and 14 bases lay between the germline ends. Per germline, CDR1 MNHEY and CDR2 SMNVEV (reference sequence). Written as DNA, the CDR3 is TGTGCCAGCAGTTTAAGCCCCGAAAGGAGCTCCTACGAGCAGTACTTC. Encoded protein: CASSLSPERSSYEQYF.

This chain joins TRBV29-1 and TRBJ2-7; tentative D call: TRBD2 (5 bases). In germline, CDR1 is SQVTM, CDR2 ANQGSEA. CDR3 size: 12 residues. The V end lost 8 bases, the J end lost 4 bases, and 15 bases lay between the germline ends. The CDR3 bases are TGCAGCATTGGGGAGTGGGGATACGAGCAGTACTTC. Residues: CSIGEWGYEQYF.

Only one count was recorded for this clone. V usage is TRBV7-6 and J usage is TRBJ1-3; 7 bases agree with TRBD1. This CDR3 contains 15 residues. With V trimmed by 6 bases and J by 2 bases, 7 bases remained unmatched. Germline assignment: CDR1 SGHVS and CDR2 FNYEAQ. The DNA of the CDR3 is TGTGCCAGCAGTTGGGGACAGCTAACTGGAAACACCATATATTTT. Protein sequence: CASSWGQLTGNTIYF.

The chain couples TRBV6-6 to TRBJ2-7; 8 positions match TRBD1. This CDR3 has 15 residues. Trimming cost V 2 bases and J 7 bases; bases outside gene matches: 10. Germline-derived CDR1 and CDR2 are MNHNY and SVGAGI (reference sequence). DNA of the CDR3: TGTGCCAGCAGTTACCAGGGACAGGACGCGGGAGAGCAGTACTTC. As protein: CASSYQGQDAGEQYF.

The chain uses TRBV6-1 and TRBJ2-2; no clear D. CDR1 and CDR2 (germline): MNHNS, SASEGT. CDR3 length: 16 residues. Trimming pared 2 bases from V and 4 bases from J, leaving 14 bases between. The CDR3 coding sequence is TGTGCCAGCAGTGAATCAAGGCGATCGGGCACCGGGGAGCTGTTTTTT. It codes for CASSESRRSGTGELFF.

V usage is TRBV27 and J usage is TRBJ2-5; 7 bases map to TRBD2. The CDR3 totals 13 residues. The ends lost 6 bases at V and 1 base at J; junction bases unmatched: 2. The V gene's germline CDR1 is MNHEY and CDR2 SMNVEV (reference sequence). CDR3 loop: CASRGGFQETQYF. The CDR3 bases are TGTGCCAGCAGGGGAGGGTTCCAAGAGACCCAGTACTTC.

The chain combines TRBV29-1 with TRBJ2-1, with D unresolved. Trimming shortened V by 6 bases and J by 6 bases, and 9 bases separated the two germline ends. The CDR3 has 11 amino acids. Germline CDR1 reads SQVTM; CDR2 reads ANQGSEA. CDR3 residues: CSVQSSNEQFF. The CDR3, as DNA: TGCAGCGTGCAAAGTAGCAATGAGCAGTTCTTC.

The genes are TRBV27 and TRBJ2-1; TRBD2 matches 12 bases. CDR1 and CDR2 from the germline V gene are MNHEY and SMNVEV (reference sequence). The CDR3 has 16 residues. Trimming cost V 5 bases and J 9 bases; bases outside gene matches: 11. The chain's CDR3 is CASSPGLAGKYGEQFF. In DNA form, the CDR3 reads TGTGCCAGCAGTCCAGGACTAGCGGGGAAATACGGTGAGCAGTTCTTC.

About this clone: Other DNA variants within this sample encode the same CDR3. The rearrangement joins TRBV28 to TRBJ1-1; D is ambiguous. CDR1 MDHEN and CDR2 SYDVKM come from the germline V gene. V gave up 5 bases and J gave up 3 bases, with 13 bases separating them. The CDR3 has 14 amino acids. This CDR3 is CASSPRNGDTEAFF. CDR3 coding DNA: TGTGCCAGCAGTCCCCGCAATGGCGACACTGAAGCTTTCTTT.

The rearrangement links TRBV28 to TRBJ2-7; 8 nucleotides match TRBD2. CDR1 MDHEN and CDR2 SYDVKM come from the germline V gene. CDR3 length: 14 residues. Trimming at V came to 10 bases and at J to 4 bases, leaving 12 bases not matched to a gene. CDR3 sequence (DNA): TGTGCCATTAATTCCGGGACTAGTGCGTACGAGCAGTACTTC. The encoded protein is CAINSGTSAYEQYF. Full variable domain (rest looked up from reference TRBV28 and TRBJ2-7): DVKVTQSSRYLVKRTGEKVFLECVQDMDHENMFWYRQDPGLGLRLIYFSYDVKMKEKGDIPEGYSVSREKKERFSLILESASTNQTSMYLCAINSGTSAYEQYFGPGTRLTVT.

This chain links TRBV13 with TRBJ2-7; 13 bases map to TRBD2. The V gene's germline CDR1 is PRHDT and CDR2 FYEKMQ (reference sequence). The CDR3 covers 16 residues. V was pared by 5 bases and J by 2 bases, with 6 bases of the junction left unmatched. This CDR3 is CASSPRTSGSTYEQYF. The CDR3 coding sequence is TGTGCCAGCAGCCCTCGGACTAGCGGGAGCACCTACGAGCAGTACTTC.

The chain is built from TRBV4-3 and TRBJ2-7, with D possibly matching TRBD1 (6 bases). Deletions cut 4 bases from V and 6 bases from J, with 22 bases between. The CDR3 sequence is 16 residues long. Germline V gives CDR1 LGHNA, CDR2 YSLEER. The CDR3 bases are TGCGCCAGCAGCCCTACACCGACAGGCTCCCTTGGCGAGCAGTACTTC. Protein sequence: CASSPTPTGSLGEQYF.